The clone carrying this T cell receptor beta chain occurred many times. The TCR beta library used iRepertoire HTBI primers with Arm-PCR amplification of CDR3. From the multiplex PCR reads, TCRdb called clonotypes with MiXCR, one entry per CDR3 protein. The sample yields approximately 540,000 distinct CDR3 sequences, around 12% seen once. Germline CDR1 and CDR2: DFQATT and SNEGSKA (reference sequence). V was pared by 0 bases and J by 1 base, with 19 bases between. The CDR3 runs 17 residues. Time point indicated: newly diagnosed GD, antithyroid drugs for less than 3 months. Construction of the TCR library relied on RNA isolated from PBMCs. These data come from a study of regulatory T cells in long-lasting Graves disease. In addition, the sample was reused for a study of T cells in Graves' hyperthyroidism and ophthalmopathy.

This chain uses TRBV20-1 with TRBJ2-7; D not resolved. Sequences were derived from peripheral blood mononuclear cells (PBMCs), sampled at new diagnosis, from a patient treated with antithyroid drugs. This receptor was obtained from a woman aged 25-40 years with Graves disease. The chain's CDR3 is CSARDPDGTPLSYEQYF. The CDR3 DNA reads as TGCAGTGCTAGAGATCCAGATGGAACTCCCCTATCCTACGAGCAGTACTTC.